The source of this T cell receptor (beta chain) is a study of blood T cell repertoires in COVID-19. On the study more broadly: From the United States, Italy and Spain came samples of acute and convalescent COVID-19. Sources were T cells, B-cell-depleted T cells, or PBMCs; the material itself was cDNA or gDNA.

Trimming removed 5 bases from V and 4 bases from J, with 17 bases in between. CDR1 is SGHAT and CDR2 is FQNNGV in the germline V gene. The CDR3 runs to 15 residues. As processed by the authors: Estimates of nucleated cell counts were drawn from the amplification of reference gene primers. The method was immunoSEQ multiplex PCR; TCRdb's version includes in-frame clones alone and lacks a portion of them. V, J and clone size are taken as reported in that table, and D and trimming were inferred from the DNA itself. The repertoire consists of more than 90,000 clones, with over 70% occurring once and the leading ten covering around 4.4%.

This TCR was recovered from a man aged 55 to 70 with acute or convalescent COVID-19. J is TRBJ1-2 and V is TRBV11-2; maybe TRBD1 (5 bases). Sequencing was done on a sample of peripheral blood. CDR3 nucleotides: TGTGCCAGCAGCCGAACTAGGAGGGGACTCTATGGCTACACCTTC. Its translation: CASSRTRRGLYGYTF. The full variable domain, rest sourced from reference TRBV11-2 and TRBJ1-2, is EAGVAQSPRYKIIEKRQSVAFWCNPISGHATLYWYQQILGQGPKLLIQFQNNGVVDDSQLPKDRFSAERLKGVDSTLKIQPAKLEDSAVYLCASSRTRRGLYGYTFGSGTRLTVV.